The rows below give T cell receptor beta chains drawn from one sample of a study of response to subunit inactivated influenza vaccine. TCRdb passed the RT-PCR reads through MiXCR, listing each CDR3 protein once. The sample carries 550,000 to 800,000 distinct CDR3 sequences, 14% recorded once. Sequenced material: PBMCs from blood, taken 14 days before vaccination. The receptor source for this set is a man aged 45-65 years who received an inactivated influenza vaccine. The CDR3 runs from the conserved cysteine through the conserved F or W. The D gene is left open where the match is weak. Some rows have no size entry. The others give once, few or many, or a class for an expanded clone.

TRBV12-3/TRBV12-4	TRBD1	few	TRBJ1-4	CASSTRQGLGEKLFF	TGTGCCAGCAGTACTAGACAGGGACTTGGAGAAAAACTGTTTTTT
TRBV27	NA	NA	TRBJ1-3	CASSSRTVSSGNTIYF	TGTGCCAGCAGTTCCCGTACCGTAAGCTCTGGAAACACCATATATTTT
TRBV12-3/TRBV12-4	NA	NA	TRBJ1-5	CASSPGYGNQPQHF	TGTGCCAGCAGTCCAGGGTACGGCAATCAGCCCCAGCATTTT
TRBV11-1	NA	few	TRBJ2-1	CASSLERLGPRSYNEQFF	TGTGCCAGCAGCTTAGAAAGGTTGGGACCCCGCTCCTACAATGAGCAGTTCTTC
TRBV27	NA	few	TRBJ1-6	CASSLGAYNSPLHF	TGTGCCAGCAGTTTAGGAGCCTATAATTCACCCCTCCACTTT
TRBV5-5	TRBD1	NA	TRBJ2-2	CASSGGQATLNTGELFF	TGTGCCAGCAGCGGGGGACAGGCGACGTTGAACACCGGGGAGCTGTTTTTT
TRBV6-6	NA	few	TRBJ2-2	CASGQGSGELFF	TGTGCCAGCGGCCAAGGTAGCGGGGAGCTGTTTTTT
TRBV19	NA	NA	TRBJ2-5	CASRSHSGMGETQYF	TGTGCCAGCCGCAGTCATTCCGGGATGGGAGAGACCCAGTACTTC
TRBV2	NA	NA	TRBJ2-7	CASSESEYYEQYF	TGTGCCAGCAGTGAATCTGAGTACTACGAGCAGTACTTC
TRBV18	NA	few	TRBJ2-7	CASSPNRVYEQYF	TGTGCCAGCTCACCAAACAGGGTTTACGAGCAGTACTTC
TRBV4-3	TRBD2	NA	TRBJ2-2	CASAPLAGTNTGELFF	TGCGCCAGCGCCCCCCTAGCGGGGACGAACACCGGGGAGCTGTTTTTT